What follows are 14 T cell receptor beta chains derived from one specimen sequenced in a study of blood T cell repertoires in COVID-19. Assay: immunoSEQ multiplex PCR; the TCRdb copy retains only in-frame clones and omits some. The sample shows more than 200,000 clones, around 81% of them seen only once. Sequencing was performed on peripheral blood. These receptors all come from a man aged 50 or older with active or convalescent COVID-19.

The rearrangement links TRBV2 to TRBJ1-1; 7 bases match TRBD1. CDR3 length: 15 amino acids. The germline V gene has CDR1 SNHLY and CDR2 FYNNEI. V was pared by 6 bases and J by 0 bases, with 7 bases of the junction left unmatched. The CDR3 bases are TGTGCCAGCAGCCCGGACAGGCTCATGAACACTGAAGCTTTCTTT. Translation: CASSPDRLMNTEAFF.

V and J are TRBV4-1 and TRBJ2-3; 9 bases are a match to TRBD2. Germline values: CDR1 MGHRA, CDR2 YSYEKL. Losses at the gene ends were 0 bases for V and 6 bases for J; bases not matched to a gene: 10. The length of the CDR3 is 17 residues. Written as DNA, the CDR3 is TGCGCCAGCAGCCAAGATATATGGAGCGGGGGGACTGATACGCAGTATTTT. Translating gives CASSQDIWSGGTDTQYF.

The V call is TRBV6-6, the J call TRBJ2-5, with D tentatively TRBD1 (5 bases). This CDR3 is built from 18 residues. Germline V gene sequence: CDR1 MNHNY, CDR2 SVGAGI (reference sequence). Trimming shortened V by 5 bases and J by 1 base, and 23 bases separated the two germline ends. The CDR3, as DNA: TGTGCCAGCAGTCCTCACCAACCCCGGACACCGACCCAAGAGACCCAGTACTTC. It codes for CASSPHQPRTPTQETQYF.

The CDR3 DNA reads TGTGCCAGCTCACCATTGGGGGCCGGGAACACCGGGGAGCTGTTTTTT. It codes for CASSPLGAGNTGELFF. The chain recombines TRBV18 with TRBJ2-2, with a weak D call TRBD1 (6 bases). The CDR3 totals 16 residues. V was shortened by 2 bases and J by 1 base, with 11 bases between the two germline ends. Germline V lookup: CDR1 KGHSH, CDR2 LQKENI.

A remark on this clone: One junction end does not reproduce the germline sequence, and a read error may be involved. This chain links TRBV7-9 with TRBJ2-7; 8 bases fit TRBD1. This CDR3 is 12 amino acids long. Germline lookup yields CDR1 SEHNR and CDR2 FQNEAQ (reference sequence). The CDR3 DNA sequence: TGTGCCAGCAGCTCCCCCGGGCAGGGGGCGGGGTTC. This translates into CASSSPGQGAGF.

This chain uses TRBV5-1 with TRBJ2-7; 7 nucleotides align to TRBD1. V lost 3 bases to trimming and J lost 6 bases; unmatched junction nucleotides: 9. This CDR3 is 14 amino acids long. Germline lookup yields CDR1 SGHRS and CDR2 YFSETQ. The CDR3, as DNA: TGCGCCAGCAGCTCGGACAGGTCCTCGGGCGAGCAGTACTTC. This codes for CASSSDRSSGEQYF.

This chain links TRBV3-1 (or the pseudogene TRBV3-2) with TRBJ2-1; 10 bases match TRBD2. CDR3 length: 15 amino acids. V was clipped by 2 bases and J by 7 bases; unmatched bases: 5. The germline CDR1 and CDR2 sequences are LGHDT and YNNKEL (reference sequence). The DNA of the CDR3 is TGTGCCAGCAGCCAATGGAGCGGGGGGGGAAATGAGCAGTTCTTC. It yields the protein CASSQWSGGGNEQFF.

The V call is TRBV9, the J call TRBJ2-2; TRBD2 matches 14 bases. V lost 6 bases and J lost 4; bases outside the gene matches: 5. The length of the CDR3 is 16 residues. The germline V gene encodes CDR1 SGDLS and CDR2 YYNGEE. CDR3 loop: CASTPGLAGGTGELFF. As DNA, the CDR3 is TGTGCCAGCACCCCTGGACTAGCGGGGGGCACCGGGGAGCTGTTTTTT.

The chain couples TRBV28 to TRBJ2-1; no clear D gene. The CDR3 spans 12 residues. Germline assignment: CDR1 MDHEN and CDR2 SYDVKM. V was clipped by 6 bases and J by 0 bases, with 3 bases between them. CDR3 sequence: CASSRSYNEQFF. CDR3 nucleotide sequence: TGTGCCAGCAGCCGCTCCTACAATGAGCAGTTCTTC.

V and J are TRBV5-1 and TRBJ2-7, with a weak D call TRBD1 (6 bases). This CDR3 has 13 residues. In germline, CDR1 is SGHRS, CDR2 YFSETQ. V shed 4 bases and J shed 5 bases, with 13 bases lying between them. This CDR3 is CASSIQGFHEQYF. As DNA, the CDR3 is TGCGCCAGCAGCATCCAGGGGTTCCACGAGCAGTACTTC.

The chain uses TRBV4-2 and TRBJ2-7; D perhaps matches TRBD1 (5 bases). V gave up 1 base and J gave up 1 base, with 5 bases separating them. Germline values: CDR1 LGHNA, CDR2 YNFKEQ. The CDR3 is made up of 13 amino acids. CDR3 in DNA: TGTGCCAGCAGCCAAGGGACATCCTACGAGCAGTACTTC. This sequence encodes CASSQGTSYEQYF.

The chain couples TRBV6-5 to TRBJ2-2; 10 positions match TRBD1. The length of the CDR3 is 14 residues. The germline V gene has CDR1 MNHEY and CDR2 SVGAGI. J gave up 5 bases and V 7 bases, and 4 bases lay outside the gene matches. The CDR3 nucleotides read TGTGCCAGCAAACGGACAGGGGGGACCGGGGAGCTGTTTTTT. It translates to CASKRTGGTGELFF.

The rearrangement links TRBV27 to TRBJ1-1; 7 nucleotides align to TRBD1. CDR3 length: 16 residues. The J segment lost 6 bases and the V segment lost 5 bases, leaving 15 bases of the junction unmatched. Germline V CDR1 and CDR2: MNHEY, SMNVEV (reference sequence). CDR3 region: CASSGITGDLYAEAFF. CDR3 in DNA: TGTGCCAGCAGTGGGATTACAGGGGACCTTTACGCTGAAGCTTTCTTT.

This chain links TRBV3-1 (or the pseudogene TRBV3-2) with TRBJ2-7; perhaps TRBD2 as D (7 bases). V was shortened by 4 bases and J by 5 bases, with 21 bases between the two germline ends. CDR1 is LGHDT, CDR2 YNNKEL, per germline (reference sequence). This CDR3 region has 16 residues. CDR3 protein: CASSPPRGGGANEQYF. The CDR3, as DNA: TGTGCCAGCAGCCCCCCACGGGGAGGGGGAGCGAACGAGCAGTACTTC.